The 11 T cell receptor beta chains presented below share a single source sample, sequenced in a study of T cell repertoires in cytomegalovirus infection (dated by TCRdb to the late 2010s). The instrument was an Illumina HiSeq 1500. TCRdb reworked the public reads: Q25 trimming with fastp, MiXCR clone assembly, productive beta chains retained. All rows with the same CDR3 protein become a single entry with the most common DNA and genes. The sample table shows about 450,000 distinct CDR3 sequences, and around 32% are seen once. The ten top clones hold roughly 15% of the sample. Sequences were obtained from PBMCs. The source is a human donor in good health (CMV status not recorded). Some clones in this sample may be carry-over from other donors' samples.

This clonotype was found many times. The chain has TRBV12-3 or TRBV12-4 and TRBJ1-4; 7 nucleotides align to TRBD1. The CDR3 totals 12 residues. V was clipped by 5 bases and J by 9 bases; unmatched bases: 3. CDR3 DNA: TGTGCCAGCAGTCAACAGGGGAAAAAACTGTTTTTT. Translated: CASSQQGKKLFF.

The chain employs TRBV6-6 and TRBJ2-6, with D possibly matching TRBD2 (6 bases). The CDR3 has 14 amino acids. Trimming cost V 7 bases and J 7 bases, with 14 bases left between them. Germline loops: CDR1 MNHNY, CDR2 SVGAGI (reference sequence). The CDR3 spells CASTSRRDANVLTF. In nucleotides, the CDR3 is TGTGCCAGCACAAGTCGGCGGGACGCCAACGTCCTGACTTTC.

In its sample, this clonotype was seen many times. The chain carries TRBV7-2 and TRBJ1-4; D gene uncertain. V lost 5 bases and J lost 0, with 10 bases in between. The germline V gene has CDR1 SGHTA and CDR2 FQGNSA. CDR3 length: 15 residues. The CDR3 region is CASSLNRATNEKLFF. CDR3 nucleotides: TGTGCCAGCAGCCTTAACAGAGCAACTAATGAAAAACTGTTTTTT.

V and J are TRBV6-2 or TRBV6-3 and TRBJ1-1, with TRBD1 matching over 8 bases. This CDR3 is built from 15 residues. V shed 2 bases, J shed 1 base, and the junction held 3 bases outside the gene matches. The germline V gene has CDR1 MNHEY and CDR2 SVGEGT. The CDR3: CASSYGDRGNTEAFF. The DNA of the CDR3 is TGTGCCAGCAGTTACGGAGACAGGGGGAACACTGAAGCTTTCTTT.

Ten or more counts support this clonotype. This chain joins TRBV6-2 or TRBV6-3 and TRBJ2-3, with D maybe TRBD2 (6 bases). The V end was cut by 6 bases, the J end by 3 bases, with 16 bases between. The CDR3 is made up of 15 amino acids. Per the germline V gene, CDR1 is MNHEY and CDR2 is SVGEGT. The CDR3 DNA sequence: TGTGCCAGCAGCTCCGCGGGAAGTCGGACAGATACGCAGTATTTT. Its protein product is CASSSAGSRTDTQYF.

V usage is TRBV6-2 or TRBV6-3 and J usage is TRBJ2-7; 7 bases line up with TRBD2. The CDR3 has 16 amino acids. The V segment lost 1 base and the J segment 3 bases; nucleotides outside the gene matches: 9. The germline gives CDR1 MNHEY, CDR2 SVGEGT. CDR3 nucleotide sequence: TGTGCCAGCAGTTACTTCCTTAATCGGACTAGCTACGAGCAGTACTTC. Translation: CASSYFLNRTSYEQYF.

The rearrangement uses TRBV2 and TRBJ1-5; 7 nucleotides match TRBD1. Germline lookup yields CDR1 SNHLY and CDR2 FYNNEI. Trimming at V came to 7 bases and at J to 1 base, leaving 7 bases not matched to a gene. The CDR3 contains 15 residues. The CDR3 coding sequence is TGTGCCAGCACCCAGACAGGGATGAGCAATCAGCCCCAGCATTTT. This sequence encodes CASTQTGMSNQPQHF.

This clonotype was picked up many times. This sequence joins TRBV6-1 and TRBJ2-7; D not certain. Germline V gives CDR1 MNHNS, CDR2 SASEGT. CDR3 length: 15 residues. Trimming left V 2 bases short and J 2 bases short, with 13 bases between. The CDR3 sequence: CASSETPVSAYEQYF. The CDR3 DNA follows: TGTGCCAGCAGTGAAACACCGGTAAGCGCCTACGAGCAGTACTTC.

The J gene is TRBJ1-3, the V gene TRBV4-1, with D possibly matching TRBD1 (5 bases). This CDR3 comprises 17 residues. Looked up from germline, CDR1 is MGHRA and CDR2 is YSYEKL. Trimming cost V 2 bases and J 0 bases, with 14 bases left between them. The CDR3 DNA follows: TGCGCCAGCAGCCAACAGACAGAAGGAAGCTCTGGAAACACCATATATTTT. Its translation is CASSQQTEGSSGNTIYF.

This clonotype was recorded at least ten times. This chain links TRBV12-3 or TRBV12-4 with TRBJ2-3, with TRBD1 identical over 10 bases. The CDR3 sequence is 15 residues long. V shed 5 bases and J 3 bases; nucleotides not matched to a gene: 5. The CDR3 sequence is CASSPRDRGTDTQYF. CDR3 nucleotide sequence: TGTGCCAGCAGTCCCCGGGACAGGGGTACAGATACGCAGTATTTT.

J is TRBJ2-1 and V is TRBV20-1, with a weak D call TRBD2 (6 bases). CDR1 DFQATT and CDR2 SNEGSKA come from the germline V gene (reference sequence). This CDR3 spans 15 amino acids. Trimming took off 2 bases at V and 4 bases at J, with 15 bases between the two ends. For the CDR3, the DNA is TGCAGTGCTAGAAAGGTGGTAGCGGAGTACAATGAGCAGTTCTTC. This translates into CSARKVVAEYNEQFF.